This TCR beta chain is drawn from a study of T cells in Graves' hyperthyroidism and ophthalmopathy. CDR3 length: 15 amino acids. V dropped 1 base and J dropped 4; count of bases not matched to a gene: 5. Amplification of TCR beta CDR3 regions used RNA as the template. Initially, a first-round RT-PCR of the TCR CDR3 employed the HTBI primer set. TCRdb itself ran the multiplex PCR reads through MiXCR, one entry per CDR3 protein. In the table there are approximately 430,000 distinct CDR3 sequences, 15% to 18% of which are singletons. This clonotype was found many times. Antigen unknown. Study-wide findings and caveats: The blood repertoire included most of the expanded thyroid clonotypes above 0.001. A 13 V-J signature model discriminated ophthalmopathy versus stable hyperthyroidism.

The sample taken for sequencing was blood. The chain joins TRBV12-3 or TRBV12-4 to TRBJ1-2; TRBD1 matches 8 bases. The sequence derives from a woman under 30 with Graves' hyperthyroidism. CDR3 sequence (DNA): TGTGCCAGCAGTTTAGGGCAGGGGGCAATCTATGGCTACACCTTC. Translating it yields CASSLGQGAIYGYTF.